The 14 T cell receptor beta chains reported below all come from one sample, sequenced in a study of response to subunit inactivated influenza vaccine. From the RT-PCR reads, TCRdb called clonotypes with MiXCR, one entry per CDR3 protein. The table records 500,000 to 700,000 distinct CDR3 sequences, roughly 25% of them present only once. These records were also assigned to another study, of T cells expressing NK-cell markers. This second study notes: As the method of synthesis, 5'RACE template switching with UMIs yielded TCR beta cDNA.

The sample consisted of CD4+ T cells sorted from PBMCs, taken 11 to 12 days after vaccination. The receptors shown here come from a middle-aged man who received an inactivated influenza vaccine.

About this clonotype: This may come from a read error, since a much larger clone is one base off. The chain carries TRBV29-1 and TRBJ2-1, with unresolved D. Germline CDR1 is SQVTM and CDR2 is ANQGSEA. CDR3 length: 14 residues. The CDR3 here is CSVEAGISYNEQLF. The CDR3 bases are TGCAGCGTTGAAGCGGGTATATCCTACAATGAGCAGCTCTTC.

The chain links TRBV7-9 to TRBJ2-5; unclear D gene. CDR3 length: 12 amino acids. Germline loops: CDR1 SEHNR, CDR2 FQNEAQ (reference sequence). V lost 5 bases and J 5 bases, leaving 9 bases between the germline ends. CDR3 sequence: CASSPRMETQYF. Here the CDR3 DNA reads TGTGCCAGCAGCCCTAGGATGGAGACCCAGTACTTC.

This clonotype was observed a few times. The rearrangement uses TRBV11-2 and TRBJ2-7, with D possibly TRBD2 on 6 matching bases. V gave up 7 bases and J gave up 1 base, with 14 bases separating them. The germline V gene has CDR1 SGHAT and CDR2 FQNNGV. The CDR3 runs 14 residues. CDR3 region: CASTSGQTSYEQYF. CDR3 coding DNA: TGTGCCAGCACGAGCGGGCAGACATCCTACGAGCAGTACTTC.

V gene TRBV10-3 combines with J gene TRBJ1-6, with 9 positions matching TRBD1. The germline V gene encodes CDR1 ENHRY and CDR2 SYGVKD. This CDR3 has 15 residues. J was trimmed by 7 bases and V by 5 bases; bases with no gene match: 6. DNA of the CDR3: TGTGCCATCAGTCCCGGGACAGGGTCCAATTCACCCCTCCACTTT. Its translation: CAISPGTGSNSPLHF.

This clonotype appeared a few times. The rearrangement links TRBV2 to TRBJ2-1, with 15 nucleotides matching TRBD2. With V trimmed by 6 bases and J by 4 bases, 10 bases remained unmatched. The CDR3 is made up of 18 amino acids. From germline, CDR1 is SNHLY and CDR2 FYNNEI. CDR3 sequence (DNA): TGTGCCAGCAGCGGACTAGCGGGAGGGCCCTCGGTATACAATGAGCAGTTCTTC. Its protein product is CASSGLAGGPSVYNEQFF.

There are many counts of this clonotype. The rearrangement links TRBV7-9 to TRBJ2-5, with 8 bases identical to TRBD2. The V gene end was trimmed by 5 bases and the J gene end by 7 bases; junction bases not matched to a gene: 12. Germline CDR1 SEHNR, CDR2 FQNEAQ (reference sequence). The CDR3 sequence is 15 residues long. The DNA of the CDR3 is TGTGCCAGCAGCCTTAGCGGGACACAAGTTGGGACCCAGTACTTC. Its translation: CASSLSGTQVGTQYF.

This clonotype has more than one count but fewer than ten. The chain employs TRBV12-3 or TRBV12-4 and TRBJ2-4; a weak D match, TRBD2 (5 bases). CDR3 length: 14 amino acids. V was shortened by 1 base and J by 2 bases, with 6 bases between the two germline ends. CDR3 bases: TGTGCCAGCAGTTTAGGGAGGACCAAAAACATTCAGTACTTC. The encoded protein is CASSLGRTKNIQYF.

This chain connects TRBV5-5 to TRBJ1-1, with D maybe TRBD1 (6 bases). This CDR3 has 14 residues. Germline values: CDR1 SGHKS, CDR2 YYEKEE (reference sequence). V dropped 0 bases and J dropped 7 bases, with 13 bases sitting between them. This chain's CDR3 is CASSLAGGAGEAFF. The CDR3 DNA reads TGTGCCAGCAGCTTGGCCGGGGGGGCTGGTGAAGCTTTCTTT.

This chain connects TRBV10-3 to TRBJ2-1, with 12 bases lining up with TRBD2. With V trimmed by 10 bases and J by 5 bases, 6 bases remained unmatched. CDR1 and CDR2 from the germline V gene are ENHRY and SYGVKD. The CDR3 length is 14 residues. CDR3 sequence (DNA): TGTGCCACTCGGACTAGCGGGGAAAACAATGAGCAGTTCTTC. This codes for CATRTSGENNEQFF.

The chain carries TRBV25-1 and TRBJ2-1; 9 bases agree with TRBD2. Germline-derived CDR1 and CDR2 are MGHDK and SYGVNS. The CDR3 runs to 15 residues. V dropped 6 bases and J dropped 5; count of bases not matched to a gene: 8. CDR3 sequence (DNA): TGTGCCAGCAGGGTGGCGGGAGGGCCCCACAATGAGCAGTTCTTC. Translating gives CASRVAGGPHNEQFF.

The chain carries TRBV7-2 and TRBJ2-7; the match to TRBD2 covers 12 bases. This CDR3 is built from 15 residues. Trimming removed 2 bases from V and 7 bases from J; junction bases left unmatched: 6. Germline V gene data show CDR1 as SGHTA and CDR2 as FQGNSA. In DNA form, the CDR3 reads TGTGCCAGCAGCTTAAAAGGGCTAGCGGGAGGGGAGCAGTACTTC. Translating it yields CASSLKGLAGGEQYF. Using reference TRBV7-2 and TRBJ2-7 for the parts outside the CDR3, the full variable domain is GAGVSQSPSNKVTEKGKDVELRCDPISGHTALYWYRQSLGQGLEFLIYFQGNSAPDKSGLPSDRFSAERTGGSVSTLTIQRTQQEDSAVYLCASSLKGLAGGEQYFGPGTRLTVT.

The CDR3 protein is CASSSKSGGVDTQYF. In nucleotides, the CDR3 is TGTGCCAGCAGTTCCAAGAGCGGGGGGGTGGATACGCAGTATTTT. The V gene is TRBV12-3 or TRBV12-4, the J gene TRBJ2-3; TRBD2 agrees at 10 bases. Trimming cost V 4 bases and J 6 bases; bases outside gene matches: 7. The CDR3 covers 15 residues.

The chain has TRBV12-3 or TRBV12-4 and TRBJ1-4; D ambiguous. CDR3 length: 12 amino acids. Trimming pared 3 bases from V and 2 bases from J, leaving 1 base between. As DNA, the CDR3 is TGTGCCAGCAGTTTCACTAATGAAAAACTGTTTTTT. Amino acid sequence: CASSFTNEKLFF.

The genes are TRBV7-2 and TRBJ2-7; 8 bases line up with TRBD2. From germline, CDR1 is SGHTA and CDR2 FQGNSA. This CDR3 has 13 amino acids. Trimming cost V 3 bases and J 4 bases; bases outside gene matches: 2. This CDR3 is CASSFSGKYEQYF. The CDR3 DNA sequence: TGTGCCAGCAGCTTTAGCGGGAAATACGAGCAGTACTTC.